Here is one T cell receptor beta chain with its context. Its cognate antigen is unknown. Sequenced by immunoSEQ multiplex PCR; TCRdb stores in-frame clones only, minus some. The sample holds about 820,000 clones, approximately 92% seen once. Cells designated naive CD8 were CD45RO-negative and were positively selected for CCR7, with terminally differentiated effector memory CD45RA+ cells excluded. The sample originates from a study of shared clonotypes between healthy human individuals. Whole-study context: Three plates each covered CD4 naive and memory; CD8 naive two, CD8 memory one.

General study findings and limits: Clonotype sharing levels among donors were expected to vary with sequencing depth. Larger estimated richness was generally recorded for naive subsets relative to memory subsets.

The sample was naive CD8+ T cells sorted from blood. The sequence came from a young man in good health.

CDR3 amino acids: CAISEETYGYTF. CDR3 coding DNA: TGTGCCATCAGTGAGGAAACCTATGGCTACACCTTC. The rearrangement links TRBV10-3 to TRBJ1-2; no clear D. Germline lookup yields CDR1 ENHRY and CDR2 SYGVKD. This CDR3 comprises 12 residues. V was clipped by 2 bases and J by 4 bases, with 5 bases between them.